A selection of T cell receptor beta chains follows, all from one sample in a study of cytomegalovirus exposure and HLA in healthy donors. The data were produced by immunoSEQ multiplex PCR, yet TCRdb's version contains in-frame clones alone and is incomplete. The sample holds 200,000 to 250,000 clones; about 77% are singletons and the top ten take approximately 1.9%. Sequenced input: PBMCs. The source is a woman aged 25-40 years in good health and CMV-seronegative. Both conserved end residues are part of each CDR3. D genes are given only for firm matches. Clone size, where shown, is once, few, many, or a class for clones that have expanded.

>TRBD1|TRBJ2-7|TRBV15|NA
TGTGCCACCAGCAGAGATCTAGGACAGGGAGTTTACGAGCAGTACTTC
CATSRDLGQGVYEQYF
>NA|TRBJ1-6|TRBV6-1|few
TGTGCCAGTCACCTGGGGCAGACCGGTTCACCCCTCCACTTT
CASHLGQTGSPLHF
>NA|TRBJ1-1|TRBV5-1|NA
TGCGCCAGCAGCCCTACGACAGGAGCGAACACTGAAGCTTTCTTT
CASSPTTGANTEAFF
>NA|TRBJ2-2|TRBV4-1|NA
TGCGCCAGCAGCCCCTGGACAGACAACACCGAGGAGCTGTTTTTT
CASSPWTDNTEELFF
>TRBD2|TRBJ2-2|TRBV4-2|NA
TGTGCCAGCAGCCAAGAGGACCCCTCTGGGACTAGCGGGGCCAGGGGGGAGCTGTTTTTT
CASSQEDPSGTSGARGELFF
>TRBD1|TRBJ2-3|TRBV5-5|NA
TGTGCCAGCAGCCGGGACAGGGTAGCAGATACGCAGTATTTT
CASSRDRVADTQYF
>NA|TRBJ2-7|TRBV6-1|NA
TGTGCCAGCAGCCAGCGCGACTCCTACGAGCAGTACTTC
CASSQRDSYEQYF
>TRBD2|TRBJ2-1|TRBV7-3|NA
TGTGCCAGCAGCATTACTCCGGGGGGGAATGAGCAGTTCTTC
CASSITPGGNEQFF
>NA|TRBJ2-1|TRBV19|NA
TGTGCCAGTAGTATCCCCGGACCGTCAGGGGAGCAGTTCTTC
CASSIPGPSGEQFF
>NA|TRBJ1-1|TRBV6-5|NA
TGTGCCAGCAAGATACAGGGAATGAACACTGAAGCTTTCTTT
CASKIQGMNTEAFF
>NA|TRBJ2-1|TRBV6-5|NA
TGTGCCAGCAGTAGTGGACTGTTGGGCGAACAGTTCTTC
CASSSGLLGEQFF
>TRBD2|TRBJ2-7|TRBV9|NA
TGTGCCAGCAGCGTAGGACTAGCGGGGGCAAGCTACGAGCAGTACTTC
CASSVGLAGASYEQYF
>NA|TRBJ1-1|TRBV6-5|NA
TGTGCCAGCAGTAAACTGGACAGAAACACTGAAGCTTTCTTT
CASSKLDRNTEAFF
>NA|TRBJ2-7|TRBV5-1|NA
TGCGCCAGCAGAGCTTGGGGCGTCGAGGACGAGCAGTCCTTC
CASRAWGVEDEQSF
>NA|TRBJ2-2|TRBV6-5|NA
TGTGCCAGCAACTTGGACAGAGGTGCGGGGGAGCTGTTTTTT
CASNLDRGAGELFF
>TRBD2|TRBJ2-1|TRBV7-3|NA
TGTGCCAGCAGCTCCGGGACTAGCTCATACAATGAGCAGTTCTTC
CASSSGTSSYNEQFF
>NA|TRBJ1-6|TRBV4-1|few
TGCGCCAGCAGCCACGGACAGTTTAATTCACCCCTCCACTTT
CASSHGQFNSPLHF
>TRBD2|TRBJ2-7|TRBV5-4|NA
TGTGCCAGCAGCTTGGAGGGACTAGCGGGAGTTCAGTACTTC
CASSLEGLAGVQYF
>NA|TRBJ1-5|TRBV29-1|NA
TGCAGCGTTATCTCCGGTAGCAATCAGCCCCAGCATTTT
CSVISGSNQPQHF
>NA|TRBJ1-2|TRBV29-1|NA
TGCAGCGTCCCCACAGGCATTGGGGGCTTCAACTATGGCTACACCTTC
CSVPTGIGGFNYGYTF
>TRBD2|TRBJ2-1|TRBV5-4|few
TGTGCCAGCAGCTTGAGAGACGGGGGGGCGCGGGGAGAGCAGTTCTTC
CASSLRDGGARGEQFF
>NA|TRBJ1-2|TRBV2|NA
TGTGCCAGCAGTGAAGGAGAGGCCTATGGCTACACCTTC
CASSEGEAYGYTF
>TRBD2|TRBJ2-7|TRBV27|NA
TGTGCCAGCGGGCAAGCGGGAGGCCTCGTGGACGAGCAGTACTTC
CASGQAGGLVDEQYF
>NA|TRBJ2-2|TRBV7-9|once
TGTGCCAGCAGCCTTCCGATAGACAGTACAGCCAGCGGGGAGCTGTTTTTT
CASSLPIDSTASGELFF
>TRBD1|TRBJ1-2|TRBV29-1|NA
TGCAGCGTCCTAAGTAGGGGGCGGATCTATGGCTACACCTTC
CSVLSRGRIYGYTF
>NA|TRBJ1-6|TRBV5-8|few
TGTGCCAGCAGCTTGGTGGCACAAGCCCTCCACTTT
CASSLVAQALHF
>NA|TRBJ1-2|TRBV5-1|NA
TGCGCCAGCAGCTTGGACCGGGGAATCTATGGCTACACCTTC
CASSLDRGIYGYTF
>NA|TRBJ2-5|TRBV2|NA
TGTGCCAGCACCGGAGCCACTGGCGCGCGGGGGCCCGAGGTGGCCCAGTACTTC
CASTGATGARGPEVAQYF
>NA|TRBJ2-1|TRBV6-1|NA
TGTGCCAGCAGGGACATCTACAATGAGCAGTTCTTC
CASRDIYNEQFF
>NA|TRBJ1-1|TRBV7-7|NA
TGTGCCCTGGGGGGTCTCACCACTGAAGCTTTCTTT
CALGGLTTEAFF
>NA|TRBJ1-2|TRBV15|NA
TGTGCCACCAGCAGAGATCGGGGGTCATGGGGCTACACCTTC
CATSRDRGSWGYTF
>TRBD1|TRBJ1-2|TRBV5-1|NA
TGCGCCAGCAGCTCGGCAGGGGGAGACTATGGCTACACCTTC
CASSSAGGDYGYTF
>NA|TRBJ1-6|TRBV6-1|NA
TGTGCCAGCAGTGAGGGGCTGCGGAATTCACCCCTCCACTTT
CASSEGLRNSPLHF
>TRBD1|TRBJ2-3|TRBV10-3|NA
TGTGCCTCCGGACAGGGGCCCACAGATACGCAGTATTTT
CASGQGPTDTQYF
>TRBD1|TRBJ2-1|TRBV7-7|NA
TGTGCTAGCAGCTTGACACAGGGGGCCTCCTACAATGAGCAGTTCTTC
CASSLTQGASYNEQFF